Detailed here is one TCR beta chain. The antigen remains unidentified. These data come from a study of Ad26.COV2.S vaccination and SARS-CoV-2 variants. Points from the study as a whole: It was vaccine recipients, not placebo recipients, who had the higher spike-specific TCR breadth. Post-vaccination breadth of spike-specific CD8+ and CD4+ T cell responses was reportedly substantial. Breadth and depth estimates from TCRs may understate total T cell responses. The study found similar non-spike TCR breadth in vaccine and placebo recipients.

V shed 0 bases and J 4 bases; nucleotides not matched to a gene: 0. The CDR3 is 13 amino acids. The germline CDR1 and CDR2 sequences are SGHTS and YDEGEE. This table comes from immunoSEQ multiplex PCR, and its TCRdb copy is limited to in-frame clones, with some not included. The repertoire holds approximately 400,000 clones, with under 95% as singletons. This clonotype originated in a human donor who had recovered from COVID-19. The sample consisted of peripheral blood, taken after recovery from COVID-19. The chain recombines TRBV5-8 with TRBJ2-5; 7 bases agree with TRBD1. CDR3 sequence reads: CASSLAGGETQYF. CDR3 sequence (DNA): TGTGCCAGCAGCTTGGCAGGGGGAGAGACCCAGTACTTC.